The 22 T cell receptor beta chains given below trace back to one sample, sequenced in a study of blood T cell repertoires in COVID-19. Sequenced by immunoSEQ multiplex PCR; TCRdb stores in-frame clones only, minus some. The repertoire holds around 250,000 clones, with 85% to 90% as singletons. What was sequenced was PBMCs or T cells enriched from blood (not recorded which). The receptors were gathered from a man between 18 and 35 years old who had recovered from COVID-19.

The chain couples TRBV5-1 to TRBJ2-1, with 8 bases that match TRBD1. The CDR3 is 14 residues long. V lost 7 bases and J lost 8; bases outside the gene matches: 11. The germline CDR1 and CDR2 sequences are SGHRS and YFSETQ. The CDR3 loop reads CASERTGFLDEQFF. The CDR3 DNA reads as TGCGCCAGCGAGAGGACAGGGTTTTTGGATGAGCAGTTCTTC.

On this clone: The junction departs from germline at one end; a sequencing error may be responsible. The rearrangement joins TRBV6-5 to TRBJ2-1; 13 bases match TRBD2. This CDR3 is 15 amino acids long. In germline, CDR1 is MNHEY, CDR2 SVGAGI. DNA for the CDR3: TGTGCCAGCAGGGGGTTCGGACTAGCGGGAGTCCATGTCGTCTTC. It is translated as CASRGFGLAGVHVVF.

The gene calls are TRBV5-1 and TRBJ2-1, with D possibly matching TRBD2 (5 bases). This CDR3 spans 15 amino acids. Germline CDR1 is SGHRS and CDR2 is YFSETQ. The V end lost 1 base, the J end lost 2 bases, and 10 bases lay between the germline ends. CDR3 protein: CASSLQMEAYNEQFF. DNA of the CDR3: TGCGCCAGCAGCTTGCAAATGGAGGCCTACAATGAGCAGTTCTTC. Full variable domain (outside the CDR3, taken from reference TRBV5-1 and TRBJ2-1): KAGVTQTPRYLIKTRGQQVTLSCSPISGHRSVSWYQQTPGQGLQFLFEYFSETQRNKGNFPGRFSGRQFSNSRSEMNVSTLELGDSALYLCASSLQMEAYNEQFFGPGTRLTVL.

This clone has a single count. The chain links TRBV28 to TRBJ2-7, with TRBD1 as a possible D gene (5 bases). Trimming removed 3 bases at V and 0 bases at J, with 15 bases between. Germline V gene lookup returns CDR1 MDHEN and CDR2 SYDVKM. The CDR3 runs 16 residues. DNA for the CDR3: TGTGCCAGCAGTTTGGTGGCGGCAGGGCTCTCCTACGAGCAGTACTTC. This gives the protein CASSLVAAGLSYEQYF.

The J gene is TRBJ1-2, the V gene TRBV27, with D hard to call. Trimming removed 3 bases from V and 4 bases from J, with 12 bases in between. This CDR3 spans 14 amino acids. Germline V gene lookup returns CDR1 MNHEY and CDR2 SMNVEV (reference sequence). As DNA, the CDR3 is TGTGCCAGCAGTTTCTCAGGCATGAGCTATGGCTACACCTTC. As protein: CASSFSGMSYGYTF.

This chain links TRBV6-5 with TRBJ1-5; 7 bases agree with TRBD1. Germline V gene lookup returns CDR1 MNHEY and CDR2 SVGAGI. The CDR3 covers 14 residues. V shed 7 bases, J shed 2 bases, and the junction held 5 bases outside the gene matches. CDR3 sequence (DNA): TGTGCCAGCATGCCGACAGGGCGCAATCAGCCCCAGCATTTT. It specifies CASMPTGRNQPQHF.

J is TRBJ1-2 and V is TRBV27, with 7 bases aligning to TRBD1. V was pared by 6 bases and J by 8 bases, with 12 bases of the junction left unmatched. The CDR3 is 14 residues long. CDR1 is MNHEY, CDR2 SMNVEV, per germline (reference sequence). CDR3 loop: CASRGQYLLEGYTF. The CDR3 DNA is TGTGCCAGCAGGGGACAGTACCTTCTTGAGGGCTACACCTTC.

The chain combines TRBV24-1 with TRBJ2-1, with TRBD1 as a possible D gene (7 bases). Trimming pared 1 base from V and 15 bases from J, leaving 15 bases between. CDR1 and CDR2 (germline): KGHDR, SFDVKD. The CDR3 has 13 amino acids. The CDR3 coding sequence is TGTGCCACCAGTGATTTACAGGGGTGGGGGGTGTTCTTC. As protein: CATSDLQGWGVFF.

This rearrangement joins TRBV29-1 to TRBJ2-7; TRBD2 agrees at 10 bases. V was pared by 0 bases and J by 4 bases, with 6 bases of the junction left unmatched. CDR1 is SQVTM and CDR2 is ANQGSEA in the germline V gene. The CDR3 is 15 amino acids. This chain's CDR3 is CSVEDPSGRVYEQYF. The CDR3 bases are TGCAGCGTTGAAGATCCGAGCGGGAGGGTATACGAGCAGTACTTC.

The chain has TRBV24-1 and TRBJ2-3; a possible D gene is TRBD2 (7 bases). Germline V gives CDR1 KGHDR, CDR2 SFDVKD. V lost 4 bases, J lost 5 bases, and 18 bases lay in between. CDR3 length: 16 residues. The CDR3 here is CATSEPSGGGGDTQYF. As DNA, the CDR3 is TGTGCCACCAGTGAACCTAGCGGAGGGGGGGGAGATACGCAGTATTTT.

As concerns this clone: An end of the junction does not agree with germline; a read error may underlie this. The chain links TRBV5-6 to TRBJ1-1; D unclear. Germline V gene data show CDR1 as SGHDT and CDR2 as YYEEEE. The CDR3 sequence is 13 residues long. The CDR3 sequence is CASSLAGMLDGDF. The CDR3 DNA sequence: TGTGCCAGCAGCTTGGCGGGTATGCTAGACGGGGACTTT.

The CDR3 DNA reads TGTGCCACCAGGGGGAAGATAGCGGGAGGGCCCCGGGGCTACAATGAGCAGTTCTTC. Translated: CATRGKIAGGPRGYNEQFF. The chain uses TRBV7-8 and TRBJ2-1, with TRBD2 identical over 11 bases. Germline V gives CDR1 SGHVS, CDR2 FQNEAQ. Trimming cost V 10 bases and J 3 bases; bases outside gene matches: 20. CDR3 size: 19 residues.

V is TRBV11-1 and J is TRBJ2-3; D unresolved. The CDR3 has 14 residues. Trimming pared 6 bases from V and 0 bases from J, leaving 10 bases between. From germline, CDR1 is SGHAT and CDR2 FQDESV (reference sequence). As DNA, the CDR3 is TGTGCCAGCAGAGAGTCCGCTAGCACAGATACGCAGTATTTT. Translation: CASRESASTDTQYF.

In DNA form, the CDR3 reads TGTGCCAGCAGCTCTCTGGGGGGGTCAGATACGCAGTATTTT. Translated, it gives CASSSLGGSDTQYF. V gene TRBV11-3 combines with J gene TRBJ2-3; 7 bases are shared with TRBD2. The CDR3 covers 14 residues. The germline gives CDR1 SGHNT, CDR2 YENEEA. V gave up 4 bases and J gave up 4 bases; unmatched junction bases: 5.

The J gene is TRBJ1-5, the V gene TRBV4-2, with 9 nucleotides matching TRBD1. Germline trimming cut 0 bases from V and 6 bases from J; bases unmatched to any gene: 3. CDR1 is LGHNA and CDR2 is YNFKEQ in the germline V gene. The CDR3 is 15 amino acids. CDR3 amino acids: CASSQEGTGTQPQHF. The DNA for the CDR3 is TGTGCCAGCAGCCAAGAAGGGACAGGGACTCAGCCCCAGCATTTT.

V usage is TRBV4-1 and J usage is TRBJ1-1; no clear D gene. CDR3 length equals 15 residues. Looked up from germline, CDR1 is MGHRA and CDR2 is YSYEKL. The V end was cut by 0 bases, the J end by 0 bases, with 8 bases between. The CDR3 loop is CASSQDRGMNTEAFF. DNA of the CDR3: TGCGCCAGCAGCCAAGATAGAGGAATGAACACTGAAGCTTTCTTT.

This chain joins TRBV6-5 and TRBJ1-3; D possibly corresponds to TRBD1 (6 bases). The germline V gene encodes CDR1 MNHEY and CDR2 SVGAGI. The CDR3 loop spans 15 amino acids. The ends were cut back, 4 bases at V and 0 bases at J, with 10 bases in the middle. CDR3 region: CASSSGTTSGNTIYF. The DNA of the CDR3 is TGTGCCAGCAGTTCCGGGACAACCTCTGGAAACACCATATATTTT.

The rearrangement uses TRBV19 and TRBJ2-5; a weak D match, TRBD1 (6 bases). The CDR3 totals 14 residues. Germline V gene data show CDR1 as LNHDA and CDR2 as SQIVND (reference sequence). V lost 5 bases to trimming and J lost 5 bases, with 15 bases between them. CDR3 DNA: TGTGCCAGTAGTCCGGGACAATCCCCCGAGACCCAGTACTTC. It is translated as CASSPGQSPETQYF.

The genes are TRBV29-1 and TRBJ1-6, with D hard to call. Germline CDR1 SQVTM, CDR2 ANQGSEA. The V and J ends lost 7 bases and 8 bases respectively, with 3 bases between them. The CDR3 covers 9 residues. The chain's CDR3 is CSGDSPLHF. The DNA for the CDR3 is TGCAGCGGCGATTCACCCCTCCACTTT.

The genes are TRBV28 and TRBJ2-7; D unresolved. V was clipped by 6 bases and J by 6 bases, with 9 bases between them. CDR3 length equals 11 residues. Looked up from germline, CDR1 is MDHEN and CDR2 is SYDVKM. CDR3 sequence (DNA): TGTGCCAGCAGGACCACTACCGAGCAGTACTTC. This codes for CASRTTTEQYF.

This clone was observed once. This rearrangement joins TRBV28 to TRBJ2-2, with D unresolved. Trimming cost V 6 bases and J 1 base, with 3 bases left between them. The CDR3 totals 12 residues. The V gene's germline CDR1 is MDHEN and CDR2 SYDVKM. In DNA form, the CDR3 reads TGTGCCAGCAGCCGGAACACCGGGGAGCTGTTTTTT. Amino acids: CASSRNTGELFF.

The chain joins TRBV6-2 or TRBV6-3 to TRBJ2-7; TRBD2 matches at 8 bases. The trim removed 4 bases at V and 7 bases at J, leaving 12 bases unmatched. Germline V gives CDR1 MNHEY, CDR2 SVGEGT. This CDR3 is built from 15 residues. The CDR3 DNA is TGTGCCAGCAGTTCCGGGGGGGCGGGAGAAATGGAGCAGTACTTC. Its protein product is CASSSGGAGEMEQYF.